The sequence of this T cell receptor beta chain was determined in a study of T cell repertoires in cytomegalovirus infection. Study findings and constraints: Ex vivo, HLA-C-restricted CMV-specific TCR beta clonotypes prevailed over the rest of the response.

Regarding this clonotype: What it binds is not known.

TCRdb re-called the reads with MiXCR, one entry per CDR3 protein. Of 600,000 to 800,000 distinct CDR3 sequences listed, more than 20% are singletons. Trimming stripped 1 base from V and 5 bases from J, with 6 bases between. The germline V gene has CDR1 SGHAT and CDR2 FQDESV (reference sequence). This CDR3 is 13 amino acids long. The sample comprised CD8+ T cells from PBMCs. The chain carries TRBV11-1 and TRBJ2-1; D uncertain. The clonotype was recovered from a human donor in good health (CMV status not recorded). Some clones in this sample may be carry-over from other donors' samples. CDR3: CASSLVLHNEQFF. The CDR3 DNA reads TGTGCCAGCAGCTTAGTTCTTCACAATGAGCAGTTCTTC.